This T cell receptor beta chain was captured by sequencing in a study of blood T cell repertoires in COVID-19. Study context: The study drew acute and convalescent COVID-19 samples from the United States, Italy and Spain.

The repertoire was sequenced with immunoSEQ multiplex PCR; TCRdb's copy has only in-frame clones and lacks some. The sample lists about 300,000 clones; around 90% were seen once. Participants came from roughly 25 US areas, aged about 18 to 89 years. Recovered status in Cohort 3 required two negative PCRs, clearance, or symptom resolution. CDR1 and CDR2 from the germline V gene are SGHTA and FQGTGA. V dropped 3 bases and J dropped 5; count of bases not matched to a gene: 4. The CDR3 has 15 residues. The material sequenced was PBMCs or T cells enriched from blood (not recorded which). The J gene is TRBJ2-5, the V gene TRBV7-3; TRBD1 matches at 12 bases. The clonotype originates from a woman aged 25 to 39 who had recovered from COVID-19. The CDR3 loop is CASSFGTGGVETQYF. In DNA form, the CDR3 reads TGTGCCAGCAGCTTCGGGACAGGGGGCGTGGAGACCCAGTACTTC.